The TCR beta chain described here comes from a study of blood T cell repertoires in COVID-19. Sequenced by immunoSEQ multiplex PCR; TCRdb stores in-frame clones only, minus some. Altogether over 200,000 clones are present, over 80% being singletons, with the ten largest covering roughly 3.7%. The CDR3 spans 15 residues. Germline assignment: CDR1 MNHEY and CDR2 SVGEGT. The V and J ends lost 1 base and 5 bases respectively, with 12 bases between them. Participants had their cohort set by participant-reported clinical history. This TCR was recovered from a woman aged 25 to 39 who had been exposed to COVID-19. This rearrangement joins TRBV6-2 or TRBV6-3 to TRBJ1-5; no firm D call. The specimen sequenced was PBMCs or T cells enriched from blood (not recorded which). The CDR3 DNA follows: TGTGCCAGCAGTTACTACGGATACCTAGATCAGCCCCAGCATTTT. It is translated as CASSYYGYLDQPQHF.